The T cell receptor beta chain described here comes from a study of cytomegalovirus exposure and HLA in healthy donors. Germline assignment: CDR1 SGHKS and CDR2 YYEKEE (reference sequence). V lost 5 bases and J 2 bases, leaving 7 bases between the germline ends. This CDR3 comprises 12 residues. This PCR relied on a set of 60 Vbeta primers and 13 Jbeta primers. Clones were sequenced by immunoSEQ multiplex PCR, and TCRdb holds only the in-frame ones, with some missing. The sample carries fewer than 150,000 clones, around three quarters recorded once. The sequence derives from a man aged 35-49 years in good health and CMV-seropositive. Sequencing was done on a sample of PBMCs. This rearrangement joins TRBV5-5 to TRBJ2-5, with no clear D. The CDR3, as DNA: TGTGCCAGCAGTCGGTGGCAAGAGACCCAGTACTTC. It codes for CASSRWQETQYF.